Below, 4 T cell receptor beta chains from the same sample are listed, as sequenced in a study of Ad26.COV2.S vaccination and SARS-CoV-2 variants. Profiled with immunoSEQ multiplex PCR; TCRdb holds only in-frame clones, not every one. The sample has 300,000 to 450,000 clones; about 90% are singletons. Sample: peripheral blood, taken after recovery from COVID-19. Every receptor here comes from a human donor who had recovered from COVID-19.

This chain uses TRBV15 with TRBJ2-2, with D possibly being TRBD2 (5 bases). The CDR3 spans 17 residues. V gave up 1 base and J gave up 6 bases, with 18 bases separating them. Germline V CDR1 and CDR2: LNHNV, YYDKDF (reference sequence). The chain's CDR3 is CATSRAPLGKDAGELFF. In DNA form, the CDR3 reads TGTGCCACCAGCAGAGCTCCACTAGGAAAGGACGCCGGGGAGCTGTTTTTT. Looking up the rest from reference TRBV15 and TRBJ2-2 gives the full variable domain: DAMVIQNPRYQVTQFGKPVTLSCSQTLNHNVMYWYQQKSSQAPKLLFHYYDKDFNNEADTPDNFQSRRPNTSFCFLDIRSPGLGDTAMYLCATSRAPLGKDAGELFFGEGSRLTVL.

This clone was recorded once. The chain combines TRBV7-2 with TRBJ2-3, with 8 bases lining up with TRBD2. Germline V gene data show CDR1 as SGHTA and CDR2 as FQGNSA. The CDR3 is 14 amino acids. Germline trimming cut 5 bases from V and 0 bases from J; bases unmatched to any gene: 1. The CDR3 region is CASSPSGSTDTQYF. CDR3 coding DNA: TGTGCCAGCAGCCCTAGCGGGAGCACAGATACGCAGTATTTT.

The chain combines TRBV7-8 with TRBJ1-3, with D unclear. From germline, CDR1 is SGHVS and CDR2 FQNEAQ. V shed 4 bases and J shed 1 base, with 11 bases lying between them. This CDR3 region has 15 residues. The CDR3 DNA reads as TGTGCCAGCAGCTATGCAGGATCTTCTGGAAACACCATATATTTT. Its translation is CASSYAGSSGNTIYF. Variable domain in full (rest from reference TRBV7-8 and TRBJ1-3): GAGVSQSPRYKVAKRGQDVALRCDPISGHVSLFWYQQALGQGPEFLTYFQNEAQLDKSGLPSDRFFAERPEGSVSTLKIQRTQQEDSAVYLCASSYAGSSGNTIYFGEGSWLTVV.

This sequence joins TRBV5-4 and TRBJ1-1; the D is unclear. CDR1 is SGHNT, CDR2 YYREEE, per germline (reference sequence). This CDR3 is built from 15 residues. V gave up 3 bases and J gave up 5 bases, with 17 bases separating them. CDR3 sequence reads: CASSSYGSVGTEAFF. As DNA, the CDR3 is TGTGCCAGCAGCTCCTACGGTAGTGTGGGGACTGAAGCTTTCTTT. Using reference TRBV5-4 and TRBJ1-1 for the parts outside the CDR3, the full variable domain is ETGVTQSPTHLIKTRGQQVTLRCSSQSGHNTVSWYQQALGQGPQFIFQYYREEENGRGNFPPRFSGLQFPNYSSELNVNALELDDSALYLCASSSYGSVGTEAFFGQGTRLTVV.